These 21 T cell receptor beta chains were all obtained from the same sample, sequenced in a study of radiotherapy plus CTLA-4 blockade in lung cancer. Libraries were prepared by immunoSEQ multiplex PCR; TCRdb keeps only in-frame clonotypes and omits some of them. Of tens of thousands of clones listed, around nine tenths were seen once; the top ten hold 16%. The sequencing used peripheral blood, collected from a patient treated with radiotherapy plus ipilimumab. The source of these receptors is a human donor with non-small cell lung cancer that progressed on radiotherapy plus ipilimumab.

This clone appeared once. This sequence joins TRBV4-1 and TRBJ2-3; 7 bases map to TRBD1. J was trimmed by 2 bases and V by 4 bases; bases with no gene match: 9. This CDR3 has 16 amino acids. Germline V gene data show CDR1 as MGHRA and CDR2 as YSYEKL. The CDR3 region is CASSRPTGYVTDTQYF. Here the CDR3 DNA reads TGCGCCAGCAGCCGACCGACAGGGTATGTCACAGATACGCAGTATTTT.

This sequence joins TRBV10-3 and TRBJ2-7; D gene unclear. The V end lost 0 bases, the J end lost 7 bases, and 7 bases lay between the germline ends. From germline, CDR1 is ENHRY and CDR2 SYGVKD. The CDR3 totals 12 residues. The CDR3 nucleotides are TGTGCCATCAGTGAGTCCGATGGTGAGCAGTACTTC. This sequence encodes CAISESDGEQYF.

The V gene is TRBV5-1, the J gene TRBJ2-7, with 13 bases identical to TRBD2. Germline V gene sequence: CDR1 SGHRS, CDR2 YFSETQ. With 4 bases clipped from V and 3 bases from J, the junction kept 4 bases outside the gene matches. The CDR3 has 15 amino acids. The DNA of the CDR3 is TGCGCCAGCAGCGGGGGACTAGCGGGGCTCTACGAGCAGTACTTC. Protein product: CASSGGLAGLYEQYF. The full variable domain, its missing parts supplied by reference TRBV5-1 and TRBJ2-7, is KAGVTQTPRYLIKTRGQQVTLSCSPISGHRSVSWYQQTPGQGLQFLFEYFSETQRNKGNFPGRFSGRQFSNSRSEMNVSTLELGDSALYLCASSGGLAGLYEQYFGPGTRLTVT.

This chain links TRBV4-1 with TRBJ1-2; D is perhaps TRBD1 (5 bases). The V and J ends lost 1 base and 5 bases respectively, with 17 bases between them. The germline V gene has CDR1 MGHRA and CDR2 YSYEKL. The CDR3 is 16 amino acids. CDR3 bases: TGCGCCAGCAGCCAAGCTCCCGGGACGGACACTTATGGCTACACCTTC. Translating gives CASSQAPGTDTYGYTF.

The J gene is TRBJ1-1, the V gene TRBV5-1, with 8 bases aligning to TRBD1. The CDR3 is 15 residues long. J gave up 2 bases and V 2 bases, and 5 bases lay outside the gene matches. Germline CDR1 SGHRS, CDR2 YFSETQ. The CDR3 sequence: CASSFNTGGNTEAFF. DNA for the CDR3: TGCGCCAGCAGCTTTAATACAGGGGGTAACACTGAAGCTTTCTTT.

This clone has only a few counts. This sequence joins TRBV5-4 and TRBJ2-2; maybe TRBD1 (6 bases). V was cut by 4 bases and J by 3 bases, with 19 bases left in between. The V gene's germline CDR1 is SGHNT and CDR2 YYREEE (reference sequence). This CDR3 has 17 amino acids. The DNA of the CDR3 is TGTGCCAGCAGCGCGGCTCCGGGACAACTTTACACCGGGGAGCTGTTTTTT. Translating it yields CASSAAPGQLYTGELFF.

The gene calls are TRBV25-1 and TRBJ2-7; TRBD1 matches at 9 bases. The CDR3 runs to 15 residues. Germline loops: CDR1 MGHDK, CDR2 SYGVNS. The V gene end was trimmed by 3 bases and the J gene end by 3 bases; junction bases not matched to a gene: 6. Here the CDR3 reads CASSDSRQGGYEQYF. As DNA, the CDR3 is TGTGCCAGCAGTGATAGTCGACAGGGGGGCTACGAGCAGTACTTC.

In nucleotides, the CDR3 is TGTGCCAGCAGACAGGGATTAGGTGGCTACACCTTC. Residues: CASRQGLGGYTF. This chain joins TRBV27 and TRBJ1-2, with TRBD1 as a possible D gene (6 bases). V gave up 6 bases and J gave up 7 bases, with 12 bases separating them. CDR3 size: 12 residues. Per germline, CDR1 MNHEY and CDR2 SMNVEV (reference sequence).

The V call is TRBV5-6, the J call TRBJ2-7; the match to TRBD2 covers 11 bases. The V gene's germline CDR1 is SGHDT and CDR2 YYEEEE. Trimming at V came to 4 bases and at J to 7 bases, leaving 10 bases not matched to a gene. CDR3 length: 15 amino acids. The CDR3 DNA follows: TGTGCCAGCAGCCGCACTAGCGGGAGTTCGGAGGAGCAGTACTTC. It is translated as CASSRTSGSSEEQYF.

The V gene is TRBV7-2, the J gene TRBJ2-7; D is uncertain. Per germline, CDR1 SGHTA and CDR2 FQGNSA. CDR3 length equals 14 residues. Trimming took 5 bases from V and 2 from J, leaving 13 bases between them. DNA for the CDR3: TGTGCCAGCAGCCCCAGGACCCCGCCCTACGAGCAGTACTTC. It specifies CASSPRTPPYEQYF.

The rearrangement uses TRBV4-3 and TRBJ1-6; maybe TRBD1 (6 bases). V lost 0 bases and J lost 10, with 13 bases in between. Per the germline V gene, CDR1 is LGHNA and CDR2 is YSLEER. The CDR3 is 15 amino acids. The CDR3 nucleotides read TGCGCCAGCAGCCAAGATAGGCCAGGGGAATCACCCCTCCACTTT. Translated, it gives CASSQDRPGESPLHF.

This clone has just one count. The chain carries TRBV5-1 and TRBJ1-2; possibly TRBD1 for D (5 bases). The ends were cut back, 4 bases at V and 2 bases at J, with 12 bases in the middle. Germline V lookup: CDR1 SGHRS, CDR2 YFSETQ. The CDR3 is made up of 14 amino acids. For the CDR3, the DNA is TGCGCCAGCAGCGGAGGGACGGTGAACTATGGCTACACCTTC. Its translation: CASSGGTVNYGYTF.

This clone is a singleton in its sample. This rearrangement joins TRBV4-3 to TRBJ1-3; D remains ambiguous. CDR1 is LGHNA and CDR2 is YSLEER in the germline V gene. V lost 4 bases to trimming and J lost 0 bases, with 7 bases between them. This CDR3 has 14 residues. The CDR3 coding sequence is TGCGCCAGCAGCCCTGACAACTCTGGAAACACCATATATTTT. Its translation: CASSPDNSGNTIYF.

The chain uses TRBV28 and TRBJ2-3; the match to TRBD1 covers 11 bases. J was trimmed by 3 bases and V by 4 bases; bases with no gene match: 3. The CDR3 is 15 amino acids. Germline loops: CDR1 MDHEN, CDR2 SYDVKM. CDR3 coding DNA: TGTGCCAGCAGTTCAAGGGACAGGGGGACAGATACGCAGTATTTT. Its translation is CASSSRDRGTDTQYF.

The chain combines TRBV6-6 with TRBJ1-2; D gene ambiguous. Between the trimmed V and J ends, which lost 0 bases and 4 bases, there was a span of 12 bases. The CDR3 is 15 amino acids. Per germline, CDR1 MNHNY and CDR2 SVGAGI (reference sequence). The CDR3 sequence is CASSYSDATLYGYTF. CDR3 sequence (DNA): TGTGCCAGCAGTTACTCCGACGCCACCCTCTATGGCTACACCTTC.

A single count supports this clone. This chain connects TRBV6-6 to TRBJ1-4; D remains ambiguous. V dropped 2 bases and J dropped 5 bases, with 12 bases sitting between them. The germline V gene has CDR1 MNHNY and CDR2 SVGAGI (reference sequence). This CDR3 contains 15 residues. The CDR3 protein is CASSYIVRTNEKLFF. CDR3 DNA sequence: TGTGCCAGCAGTTACATAGTGAGGACCAATGAAAAACTGTTTTTT.

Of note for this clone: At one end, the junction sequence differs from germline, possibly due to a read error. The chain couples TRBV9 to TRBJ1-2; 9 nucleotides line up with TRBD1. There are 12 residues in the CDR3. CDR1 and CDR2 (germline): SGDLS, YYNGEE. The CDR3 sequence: CASSAGQGMLAF. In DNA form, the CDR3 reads TGTGCCAGCAGCGCAGGACAGGGGATGTTGGCCTTC.

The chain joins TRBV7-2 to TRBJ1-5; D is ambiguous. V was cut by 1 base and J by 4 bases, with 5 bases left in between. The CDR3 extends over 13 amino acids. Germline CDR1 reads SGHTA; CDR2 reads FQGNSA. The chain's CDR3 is CASSLGLNQPQHF. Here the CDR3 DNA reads TGTGCCAGCAGCTTAGGGTTGAATCAGCCCCAGCATTTT.

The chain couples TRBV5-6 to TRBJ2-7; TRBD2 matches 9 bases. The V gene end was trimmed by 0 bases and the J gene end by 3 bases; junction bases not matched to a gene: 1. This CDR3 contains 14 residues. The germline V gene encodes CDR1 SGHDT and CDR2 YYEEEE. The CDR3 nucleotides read TGTGCCAGCAGCTTGGGACTAGCGGACTACGAGCAGTACTTC. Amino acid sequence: CASSLGLADYEQYF.

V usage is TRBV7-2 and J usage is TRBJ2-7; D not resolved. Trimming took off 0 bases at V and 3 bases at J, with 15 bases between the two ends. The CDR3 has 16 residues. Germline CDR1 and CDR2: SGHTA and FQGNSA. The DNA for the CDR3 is TGTGCCAGCAGCTTAGCGGTGGCACAAACCTACTACGAGCAGTACTTC. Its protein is CASSLAVAQTYYEQYF.

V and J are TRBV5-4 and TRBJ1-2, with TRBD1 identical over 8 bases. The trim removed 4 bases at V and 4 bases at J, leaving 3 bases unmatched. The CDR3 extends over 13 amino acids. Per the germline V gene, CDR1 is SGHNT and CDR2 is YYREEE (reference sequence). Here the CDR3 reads CASSRGTGYGYTF. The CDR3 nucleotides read TGTGCCAGCAGCCGCGGGACAGGCTATGGCTACACCTTC.